The clone carrying this TCR beta chain was observed a few times. TCRdb re-called the 5' RACE reads through MiXCR, storing one row per CDR3 protein. The profile covers hundreds of thousands of distinct CDR3 sequences, with just over 20% appearing a single time and about 17% taken by the ten largest. These data come from a study of T cells after yellow fever vaccination. The CDR3 runs to 16 residues. Germline V gene sequence: CDR1 SGHVS, CDR2 FQNEAQ. With 1 base clipped from V and 1 base from J, the junction kept 4 bases outside the gene matches. Source: PBMCs, taken roughly 23 days after the first yellow fever vaccination. The receptor was derived from a man aged 18 to 35 who received the YFV17D yellow fever vaccine. The chain combines TRBV7-8 with TRBJ1-1; 9 bases are shared with TRBD1. CDR3 in DNA: TGTGCCAGCAGCTTAGGGGGACAGGGTGGGAACACTGAAGCTTTCTTT. Its translation is CASSLGGQGGNTEAFF.